This TCR beta chain was identified in a study of chemoradiotherapy in HPV16-positive cancers. The study, taken as a whole, reports: The functional HPV-specific definition rests on just a couple of HPV16-positive patients.

The germline CDR1 and CDR2 sequences are LGHNA and YNFKEQ. The CDR3 extends over 16 amino acids. The ends lost 0 bases at V and 12 bases at J; junction bases unmatched: 13. Assay used: immunoSEQ multiplex PCR; TCRdb lists only in-frame clones, some missing. The sample has about 2,700 clones, around 84% seen once. As for this clone: Its antigen is not identified.

The specimen was tumor tissue, collected from a patient who underwent chemoradiotherapy. This TCR was recovered from a human donor with HPV-associated anogenital cancer. V gene TRBV4-2 combines with J gene TRBJ2-1; TRBD2 matches 8 bases. DNA of the CDR3: TGTGCCAGCAGCCAAGATGGGGCTAGCGGGTCTCTTGGGCAGTTCTTC. Translated: CASSQDGASGSLGQFF.